One and the same sample provided the 7 T cell receptor beta chains below, sequenced in a study of control samples from healthy donors and cancer patients. Using immunoSEQ multiplex PCR, the repertoire was profiled, and TCRdb retains in-frame clones only, with some absent. Of approximately 120,000 clones in the sample, about nine tenths were seen once. Sequencing was done on a sample of blood. The receptors shown here come from a middle-aged man in good health.

By its share, this clone is large (0.1 to 1%). The chain employs TRBV7-2 and TRBJ1-1, with D maybe TRBD1 (5 bases). V was clipped by 5 bases and J by 4 bases, with 14 bases between them. The CDR3 length is 14 residues. Germline V gives CDR1 SGHTA, CDR2 FQGNSA. The CDR3 here is CASSLQALGTEAFF. CDR3 DNA sequence: TGTGCCAGCAGCCTACAGGCCCTGGGCACTGAAGCTTTCTTT.

This chain connects TRBV5-1 to TRBJ1-2, with D perhaps matching TRBD1 (6 bases). Between the trimmed V and J ends, which lost 4 bases and 13 bases, there was a span of 23 bases. Per the germline V gene, CDR1 is SGHRS and CDR2 is YFSETQ. The CDR3 totals 14 residues. The CDR3 DNA reads as TGCGCCAGCAGCCCAAAGAGGGACACCGGTCGGCTCACCTTC. It is translated as CASSPKRDTGRLTF.

The chain couples TRBV6-5 to TRBJ1-1, with D hard to call. V was pared by 2 bases and J by 0 bases, with 7 bases between. CDR1 is MNHEY, CDR2 SVGAGI, per germline. The CDR3 runs 14 residues. CDR3 sequence (DNA): TGTGCCAGCAGTTACGGACGGATGAACACTGAAGCTTTCTTT. Protein product: CASSYGRMNTEAFF.

This clone was observed a few times. This sequence joins TRBV7-8 and TRBJ1-4; TRBD1 aligns across 8 bases. Germline V gene lookup returns CDR1 SGHVS and CDR2 FQNEAQ. The CDR3 runs 14 residues. The ends lost 4 bases at V and 7 bases at J; junction bases unmatched: 5. The CDR3 DNA follows: TGTGCCAGCAGCTACGGGACAGGTGGTGAAAAACTGTTTTTT. Amino acid sequence: CASSYGTGGEKLFF. The variable domain in full, completed from reference TRBV7-8 and TRBJ1-4, reads GAGVSQSPRYKVAKRGQDVALRCDPISGHVSLFWYQQALGQGPEFLTYFQNEAQLDKSGLPSDRFFAERPEGSVSTLKIQRTQQEDSAVYLCASSYGTGGEKLFFGSGTQLSVL.

V usage is TRBV27 and J usage is TRBJ1-5; D remains ambiguous. The CDR3 spans 14 residues. The germline CDR1 and CDR2 sequences are MNHEY and SMNVEV (reference sequence). V was pared by 2 bases and J by 5 bases, with 10 bases between. CDR3 bases: TGTGCCAGCAGTTTAAAGGGTGGGGATCAGCCCCAGCATTTT. Its protein is CASSLKGGDQPQHF.

The chain uses TRBV6-2 or TRBV6-3 and TRBJ1-2; D not resolved. Trimming removed 5 bases at V and 8 bases at J, with 24 bases between. Per germline, CDR1 MNHEY and CDR2 SVGEGT. The CDR3 loop spans 16 amino acids. For the CDR3, the DNA is TGTGCCAGCAGTCCCTTCACCGACTCGTTCATGGGAGGCTACACCTTC. The encoded protein is CASSPFTDSFMGGYTF.

This chain connects TRBV6-5 to TRBJ1-3; 7 positions match TRBD1. Germline V gene lookup returns CDR1 MNHEY and CDR2 SVGAGI. The CDR3 runs 15 residues. V shed 6 bases, J shed 2 bases, and the junction held 7 bases outside the gene matches. The CDR3 DNA follows: TGTGCCAGCAGGCTTACAGGGGAGGCTGGAAACACCATATATTTT. Its protein product is CASRLTGEAGNTIYF.